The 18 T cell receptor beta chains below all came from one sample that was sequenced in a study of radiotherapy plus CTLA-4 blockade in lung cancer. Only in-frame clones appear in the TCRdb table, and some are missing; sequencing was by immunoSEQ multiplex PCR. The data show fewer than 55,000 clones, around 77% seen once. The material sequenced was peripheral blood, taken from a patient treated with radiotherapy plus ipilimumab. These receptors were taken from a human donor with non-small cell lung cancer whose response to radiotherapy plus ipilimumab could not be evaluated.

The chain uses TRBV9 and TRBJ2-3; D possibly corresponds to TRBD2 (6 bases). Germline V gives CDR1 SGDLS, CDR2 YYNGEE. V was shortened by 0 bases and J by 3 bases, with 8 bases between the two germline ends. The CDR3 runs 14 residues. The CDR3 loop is CASSVVGGTDTQYF. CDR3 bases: TGTGCCAGCAGCGTAGTGGGAGGAACAGATACGCAGTATTTT.

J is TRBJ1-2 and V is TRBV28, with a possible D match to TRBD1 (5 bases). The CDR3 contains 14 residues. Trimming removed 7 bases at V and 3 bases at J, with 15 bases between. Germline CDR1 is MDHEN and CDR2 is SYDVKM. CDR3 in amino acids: CASTSSDSYYGYTF. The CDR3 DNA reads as TGTGCCAGCACCTCCTCCGACAGCTACTATGGCTACACCTTC.

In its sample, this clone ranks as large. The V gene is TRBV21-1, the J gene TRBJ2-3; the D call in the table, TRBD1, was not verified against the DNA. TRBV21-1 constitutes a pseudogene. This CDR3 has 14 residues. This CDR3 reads CASSKGAGTDTQYF. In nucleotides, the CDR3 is TGTGCCAGCAGCAAGGGGGCAGGCACAGATACGCAGTATTTT.

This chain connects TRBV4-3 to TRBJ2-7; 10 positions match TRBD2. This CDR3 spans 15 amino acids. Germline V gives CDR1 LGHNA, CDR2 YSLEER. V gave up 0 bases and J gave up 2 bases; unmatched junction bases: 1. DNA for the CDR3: TGCGCCAGCAGCCAAGAAAGCGGGAGGGCCTACGAGCAGTACTTC. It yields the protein CASSQESGRAYEQYF.

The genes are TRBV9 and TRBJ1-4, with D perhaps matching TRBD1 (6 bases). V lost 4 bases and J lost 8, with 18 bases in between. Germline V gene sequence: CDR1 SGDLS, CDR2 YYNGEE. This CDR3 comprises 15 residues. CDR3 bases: TGTGCCAGCAGCTTCCGGGACACCCAAAAAGAAAAACTGTTTTTT. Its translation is CASSFRDTQKEKLFF.

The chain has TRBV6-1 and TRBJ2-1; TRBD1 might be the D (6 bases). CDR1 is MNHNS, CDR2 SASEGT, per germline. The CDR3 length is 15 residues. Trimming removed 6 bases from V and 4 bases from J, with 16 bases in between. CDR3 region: CASRSPGTLYNEQFF. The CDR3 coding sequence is TGTGCCAGCAGGAGTCCCGGGACATTATACAATGAGCAGTTCTTC.

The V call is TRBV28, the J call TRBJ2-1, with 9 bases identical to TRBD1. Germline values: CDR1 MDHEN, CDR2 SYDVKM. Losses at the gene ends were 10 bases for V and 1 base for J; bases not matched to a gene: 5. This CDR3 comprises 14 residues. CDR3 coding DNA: TGTGCCACCTCGGACAGGGGTTCCTACAATGAGCAGTTCTTC. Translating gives CATSDRGSYNEQFF. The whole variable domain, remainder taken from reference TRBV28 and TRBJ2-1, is DVKVTQSSRYLVKRTGEKVFLECVQDMDHENMFWYRQDPGLGLRLIYFSYDVKMKEKGDIPEGYSVSREKKERFSLILESASTNQTSMYLCATSDRGSYNEQFFGPGTRLTVL.

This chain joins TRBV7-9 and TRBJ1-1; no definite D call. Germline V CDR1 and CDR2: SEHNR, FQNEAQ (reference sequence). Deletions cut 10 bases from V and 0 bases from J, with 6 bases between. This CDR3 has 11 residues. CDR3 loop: CATQVNTEAFF. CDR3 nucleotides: TGTGCCACCCAGGTGAACACTGAAGCTTTCTTT.

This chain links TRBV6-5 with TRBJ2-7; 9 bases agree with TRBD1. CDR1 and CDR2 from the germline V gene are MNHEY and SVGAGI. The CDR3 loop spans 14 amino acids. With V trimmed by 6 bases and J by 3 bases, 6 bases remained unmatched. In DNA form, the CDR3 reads TGTGCCAGCAGGGGGAACAGGGGGCACTACGAGCAGTACTTC. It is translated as CASRGNRGHYEQYF.

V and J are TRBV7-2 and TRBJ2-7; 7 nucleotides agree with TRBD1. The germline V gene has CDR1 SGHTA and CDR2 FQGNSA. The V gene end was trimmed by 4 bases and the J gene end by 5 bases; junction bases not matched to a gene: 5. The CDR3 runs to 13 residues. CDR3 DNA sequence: TGTGCCAGCAGCTACCAGACAGGGAACGAGCAGTACTTC. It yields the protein CASSYQTGNEQYF.

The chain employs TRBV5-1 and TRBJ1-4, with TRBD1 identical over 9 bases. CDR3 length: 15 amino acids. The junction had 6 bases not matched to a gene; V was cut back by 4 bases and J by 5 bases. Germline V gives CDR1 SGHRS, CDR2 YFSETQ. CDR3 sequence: CASSHFGQGNEKLFF. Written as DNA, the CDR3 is TGCGCCAGCAGCCACTTTGGACAGGGGAATGAAAAACTGTTTTTT.

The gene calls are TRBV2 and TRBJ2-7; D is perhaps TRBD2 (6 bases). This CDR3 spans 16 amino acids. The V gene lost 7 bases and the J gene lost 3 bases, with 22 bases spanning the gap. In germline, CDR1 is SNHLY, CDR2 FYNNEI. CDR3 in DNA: TGTGCCAGCATGACTCCCGGGGGTAGGACCTACTACGAGCAGTACTTC. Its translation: CASMTPGGRTYYEQYF.

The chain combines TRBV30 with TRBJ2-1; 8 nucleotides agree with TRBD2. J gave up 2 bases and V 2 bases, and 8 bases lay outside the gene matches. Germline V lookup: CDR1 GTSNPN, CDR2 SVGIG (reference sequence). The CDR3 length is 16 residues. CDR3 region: CAWSSLAGRAYNEQFF. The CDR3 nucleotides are TGTGCCTGGAGTTCCCTAGCGGGCCGCGCCTACAATGAGCAGTTCTTC.

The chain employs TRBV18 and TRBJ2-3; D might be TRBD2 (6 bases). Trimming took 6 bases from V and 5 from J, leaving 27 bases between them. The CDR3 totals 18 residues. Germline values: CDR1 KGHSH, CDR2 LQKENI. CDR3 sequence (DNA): TGTGCCAGCTCGTATACTGCGTCTTGGGGACTCCGGGGAGATACGCAGTATTTT. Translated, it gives CASSYTASWGLRGDTQYF. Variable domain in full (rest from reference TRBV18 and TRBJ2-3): NAGVMQNPRHLVRRRGQEARLRCSPMKGHSHVYWYRQLPEEGLKFMVYLQKENIIDESGMPKERFSAEFPKEGPSILRIQQVVRGDSAAYFCASSYTASWGLRGDTQYFGPGTRLTVL.

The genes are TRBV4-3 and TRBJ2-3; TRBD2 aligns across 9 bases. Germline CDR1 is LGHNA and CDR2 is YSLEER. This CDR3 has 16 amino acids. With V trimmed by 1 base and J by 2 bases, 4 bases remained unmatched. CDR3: CASSQGIAGVTDTQYF. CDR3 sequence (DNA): TGCGCCAGCAGCCAAGGGATAGCGGGAGTCACAGATACGCAGTATTTT.

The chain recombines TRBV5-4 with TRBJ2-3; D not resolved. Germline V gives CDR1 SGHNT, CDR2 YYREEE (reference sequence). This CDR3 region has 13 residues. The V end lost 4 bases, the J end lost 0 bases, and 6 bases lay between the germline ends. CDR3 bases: TGTGCCAGCAGCCAAACTAGCACAGATACGCAGTATTTT. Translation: CASSQTSTDTQYF. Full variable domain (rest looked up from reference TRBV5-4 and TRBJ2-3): ETGVTQSPTHLIKTRGQQVTLRCSSQSGHNTVSWYQQALGQGPQFIFQYYREEENGRGNFPPRFSGLQFPNYSSELNVNALELDDSALYLCASSQTSTDTQYFGPGTRLTVL.

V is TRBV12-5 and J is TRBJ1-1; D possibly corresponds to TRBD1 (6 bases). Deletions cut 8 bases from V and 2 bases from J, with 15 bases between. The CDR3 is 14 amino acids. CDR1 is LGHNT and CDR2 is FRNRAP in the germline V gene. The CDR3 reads CASKPQGFNTEAFF. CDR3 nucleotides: TGTGCTAGTAAACCCCAGGGGTTTAACACTGAAGCTTTCTTT.

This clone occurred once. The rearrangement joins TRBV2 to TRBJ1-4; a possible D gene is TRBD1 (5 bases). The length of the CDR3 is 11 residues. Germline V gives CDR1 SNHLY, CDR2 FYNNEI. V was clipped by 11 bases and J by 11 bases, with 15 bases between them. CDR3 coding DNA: TGTGCCGGCTCAGGCGGGGGGAAACTGTTTTTT. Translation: CAGSGGGKLFF.